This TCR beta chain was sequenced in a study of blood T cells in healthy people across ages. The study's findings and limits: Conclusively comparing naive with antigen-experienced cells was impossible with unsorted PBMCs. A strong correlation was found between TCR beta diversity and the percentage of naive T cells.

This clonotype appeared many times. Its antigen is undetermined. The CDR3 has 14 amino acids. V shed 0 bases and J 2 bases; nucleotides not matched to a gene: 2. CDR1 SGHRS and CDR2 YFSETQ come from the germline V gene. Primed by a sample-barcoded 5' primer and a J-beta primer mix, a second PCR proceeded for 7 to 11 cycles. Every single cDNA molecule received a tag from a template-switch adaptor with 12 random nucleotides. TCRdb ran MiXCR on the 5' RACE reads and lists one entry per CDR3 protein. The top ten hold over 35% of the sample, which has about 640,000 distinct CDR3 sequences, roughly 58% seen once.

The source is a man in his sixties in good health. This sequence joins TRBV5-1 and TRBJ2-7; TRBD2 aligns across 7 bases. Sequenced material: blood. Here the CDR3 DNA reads TGCGCCAGCAGCTTGGAAGCGGGGACCTACGAGCAGTACTTC. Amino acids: CASSLEAGTYEQYF.